These 26 T cell receptor beta chains were all obtained from the same sample, sequenced in a study of T cell responses to AZD1222 COVID-19 vaccine. The protocol was immunoSEQ multiplex PCR, while the TCRdb copy is restricted to in-frame clones and leaves out a portion. The data contain around 120,000 clones, around 88% of them seen just once; the ten biggest clones take up over 8.5%. The material was peripheral blood, obtained on day 0 of AZD1222 vaccination. Receptors originate from an adult in good health.

The genes are TRBV6-5 and TRBJ2-3, with D perhaps TRBD1 or TRBD2 (5 bases each). Germline lookup yields CDR1 MNHEY and CDR2 SVGAGI. The CDR3 is 14 residues long. V was pared by 0 bases and J by 3 bases, with 7 bases between. This CDR3 reads CASSYSRGTDTQYF. CDR3 nucleotides: TGTGCCAGCAGTTACTCGAGGGGTACAGATACGCAGTATTTT.

The V gene is TRBV5-1, the J gene TRBJ1-3, with 7 bases that match TRBD1. V trimming: 4 bases; J trimming: 4 bases; junction bases outside the gene matches: 11. The CDR3 extends over 16 amino acids. The germline V gene has CDR1 SGHRS and CDR2 YFSETQ. The CDR3 loop reads CASSEGQPRLGNTIYF. The CDR3 DNA reads TGCGCCAGCAGCGAGGGACAGCCCAGGTTGGGAAACACCATATATTTT.

This clone is a singleton in its sample. V usage is TRBV3-1 (or the pseudogene TRBV3-2) and J usage is TRBJ2-4; D gene unclear. This CDR3 region has 17 residues. Germline V gives CDR1 LGHDT, CDR2 YNNKEL (reference sequence). With 5 bases removed from V and 5 bases from J, the gap between germline ends came to 22 bases. The CDR3 DNA reads as TGTGCCAGCAGCATGCTGTGTCCCATTTGCAAAGAAAACATTCAGTACTTC. It yields the protein CASSMLCPICKENIQYF.

V gene TRBV7-2 combines with J gene TRBJ1-2; 7 bases line up with TRBD1. Germline lookup yields CDR1 SGHTA and CDR2 FQGNSA. V shed 5 bases, J shed 3 bases, and the junction held 9 bases outside the gene matches. The CDR3 has 15 residues. CDR3 sequence (DNA): TGTGCCAGCAGCGACAGGGCAGCGACGGACTATGGCTACACCTTC. Its protein is CASSDRAATDYGYTF. The whole variable domain, filled in from reference TRBV7-2 and TRBJ1-2, reads GAGVSQSPSNKVTEKGKDVELRCDPISGHTALYWYRQSLGQGLEFLIYFQGNSAPDKSGLPSDRFSAERTGGSVSTLTIQRTQQEDSAVYLCASSDRAATDYGYTFGSGTRLTVV.

The rearrangement joins TRBV11-1 to TRBJ2-6; D not resolved. Germline CDR1 is SGHAT and CDR2 is FQDESV (reference sequence). V was trimmed by 4 bases and J by 0 bases, leaving 10 bases between them. This CDR3 has 16 amino acids. Here the CDR3 reads CASSSGFISGANVLTF. The CDR3 DNA is TGTGCCAGCAGCTCCGGCTTCATCTCTGGGGCCAACGTCCTGACTTTC.

The V gene is TRBV7-8, the J gene TRBJ1-2, with D unclear. The germline gives CDR1 SGHVS, CDR2 FQNEAQ. Between the trimmed V and J ends, which lost 5 bases and 8 bases, there was a span of 15 bases. The CDR3 contains 13 residues. In nucleotides, the CDR3 is TGTGCCAGCAGCAAAAATCGGGGTTCCGGCTACACCTTC. Protein sequence: CASSKNRGSGYTF.

This chain links TRBV5-4 with TRBJ1-2; 8 nucleotides agree with TRBD1. V shed 3 bases, J shed 4 bases, and the junction held 8 bases outside the gene matches. This CDR3 has 15 amino acids. CDR1 is SGHNT, CDR2 YYREEE, per germline (reference sequence). This CDR3 is CASSSPGQALYGYTF. The CDR3 DNA reads TGTGCCAGCAGCTCGCCGGGACAGGCCCTCTATGGCTACACCTTC.

The gene calls are TRBV5-4 and TRBJ1-6; D possibly corresponds to TRBD1 (5 bases). The length of the CDR3 is 17 residues. The V end was cut by 4 bases, the J end by 7 bases, with 21 bases between. Germline CDR1 and CDR2: SGHNT and YYREEE (reference sequence). CDR3 nucleotides: TGTGCCAGCAGCCCAATGGGGCAGGGCTGGAGGAATTCACCCCTCCACTTT. Encoded protein: CASSPMGQGWRNSPLHF.

The chain has TRBV28 and TRBJ2-7, with TRBD1 as a possible D gene (5 bases). This CDR3 comprises 16 residues. Trimming stripped 6 bases from V and 2 bases from J, with 20 bases between. The germline V gene has CDR1 MDHEN and CDR2 SYDVKM. Written as DNA, the CDR3 is TGTGCCAGCAGCCCTCTAAGAGGACAACATACCTACGAGCAGTACTTC. Translated: CASSPLRGQHTYEQYF.

This clone was detected once. The chain has TRBV12-2 and TRBJ1-1; the table assigns TRBD1, which was not confirmed against the DNA. TRBV12-2 is termed a pseudogene. The CDR3 spans 16 residues. The CDR3 is CASRLASGFLNTEAFF. The DNA for the CDR3 is TGTGCAAGTCGCTTAGCCTCAGGGTTTCTTAACACTGAAGCTTTCTTT.

J is TRBJ2-7 and V is TRBV3-1 (or the pseudogene TRBV3-2); 8 bases line up with TRBD1. The length of the CDR3 is 15 residues. Germline lookup yields CDR1 LGHDT and CDR2 YNNKEL (reference sequence). V trimming: 0 bases; J trimming: 1 base; junction bases outside the gene matches: 2. In DNA, the CDR3 is TGTGCCAGCAGCCAAGATGACAGGGGATCCTACGAGCAGTACTTC. Residues: CASSQDDRGSYEQYF.

This chain joins TRBV30 and TRBJ2-5; possibly TRBD1 or TRBD2 for D (5 bases each). Per germline, CDR1 GTSNPN and CDR2 SVGIG (reference sequence). The V and J ends lost 2 bases and 9 bases respectively, with 19 bases between them. The CDR3 covers 14 residues. CDR3 amino acids: CAWSYVGAGGSQYF. The CDR3 nucleotides read TGTGCCTGGAGTTATGTCGGGGCAGGTGGGTCCCAGTACTTC.

The V call is TRBV5-6, the J call TRBJ2-3; 11 nucleotides agree with TRBD2. This CDR3 is built from 16 residues. Trimming removed 4 bases from V and 6 bases from J; junction bases left unmatched: 10. Germline CDR1 is SGHDT and CDR2 is YYEEEE. The CDR3 loop is CASSLRTSGRSDTQYF. DNA for the CDR3: TGTGCCAGCAGCCTTCGAACTAGCGGGAGATCCGATACGCAGTATTTT.

This sequence joins TRBV5-1 and TRBJ1-5; maybe TRBD1 (5 bases). The CDR3 covers 15 residues. Germline V lookup: CDR1 SGHRS, CDR2 YFSETQ. V was pared by 5 bases and J by 0 bases, with 12 bases between. The CDR3 loop reads CASSPDSNSNQPQHF. The CDR3, as DNA: TGCGCCAGCAGTCCAGACAGCAATAGCAATCAGCCCCAGCATTTT.

The V and J genes are TRBV5-1 and TRBJ2-3; no clear D gene. The germline V gene has CDR1 SGHRS and CDR2 YFSETQ. The CDR3 has 15 amino acids. The V end was cut by 3 bases, the J end by 0 bases, with 11 bases between. The CDR3 is CASSYFDSSTDTQYF. CDR3 in DNA: TGCGCCAGCAGCTATTTCGATAGCAGCACAGATACGCAGTATTTT.

The V call is TRBV5-4, the J call TRBJ1-5; TRBD1 might be the D (6 bases). Germline CDR1 reads SGHNT; CDR2 reads YYREEE (reference sequence). The CDR3 has 12 amino acids. Trimming removed 3 bases at V and 16 bases at J, with 17 bases between. The CDR3 region is CASSYPGEKEHF. In DNA form, the CDR3 reads TGTGCCAGCAGCTACCCAGGGGAAAAAGAACATTTT.

CDR3 region: CASSQGRAGYTF. CDR3 DNA sequence: TGTGCCAGCAGCCAGGGACGTGCTGGCTACACCTTC. The chain links TRBV6-5 to TRBJ1-2, with a weak D call TRBD1 (5 bases). The V gene lost 6 bases and the J gene lost 7 bases, with 12 bases spanning the gap. Germline-derived CDR1 and CDR2 are MNHEY and SVGAGI. The CDR3 extends over 12 amino acids.

The chain links TRBV12-3 or TRBV12-4 to TRBJ2-5; D may be TRBD1 (5 bases). Trimming removed 5 bases from V and 3 bases from J, with 7 bases in between. The CDR3 extends over 12 amino acids. The DNA of the CDR3 is TGTGCCAGCAGTAGACAGAAAGAGACCCAGTACTTC. Protein product: CASSRQKETQYF.

V gene TRBV7-9 combines with J gene TRBJ2-2, with D perhaps matching TRBD2 (6 bases). This CDR3 comprises 16 residues. CDR1 and CDR2 (germline): SEHNR, FQNEAQ (reference sequence). Trimming took off 4 bases at V and 0 bases at J, with 12 bases between the two ends. CDR3 DNA: TGTGCCAGCAGCTCCCCCCGACTAGCGAACACCGGGGAGCTGTTTTTT. This gives the protein CASSSPRLANTGELFF.

The V call is TRBV7-2, the J call TRBJ1-1; TRBD1 is a possible D gene (5 bases). This CDR3 is built from 14 residues. V shed 6 bases and J shed 0 bases, with 11 bases lying between them. Looked up from germline, CDR1 is SGHTA and CDR2 is FQGNSA. CDR3 bases: TGTGCCAGCAGTCGGGGCCTTATGAACACTGAAGCTTTCTTT. It specifies CASSRGLMNTEAFF.

This chain connects TRBV7-2 to TRBJ2-3; D is unclear. CDR3 length: 14 amino acids. V shed 6 bases and J shed 4 bases, with 14 bases lying between them. Germline CDR1 is SGHTA and CDR2 is FQGNSA. In nucleotides, the CDR3 is TGTGCCAGCAGGTCCGGAAGTCGCGCAGATACGCAGTATTTT. Translating gives CASRSGSRADTQYF.

The table lists this clone with a few counts. V usage is TRBV7-8 and J usage is TRBJ2-5; perhaps TRBD1 as D (6 bases). V was clipped by 5 bases and J by 7 bases, with 11 bases between them. The germline CDR1 and CDR2 sequences are SGHVS and FQNEAQ. There are 12 residues in the CDR3. This chain's CDR3 is CASSPTRGTQYF. Written as DNA, the CDR3 is TGTGCCAGCAGCCCTACCAGGGGGACCCAGTACTTC. Variable domain in full (rest from reference TRBV7-8 and TRBJ2-5): GAGVSQSPRYKVAKRGQDVALRCDPISGHVSLFWYQQALGQGPEFLTYFQNEAQLDKSGLPSDRFFAERPEGSVSTLKIQRTQQEDSAVYLCASSPTRGTQYFGPGTRLLVL.

The chain couples TRBV19 to TRBJ1-4; the D gene is possibly TRBD1 (5 bases). V shed 4 bases and J shed 8 bases, with 17 bases lying between them. Per the germline V gene, CDR1 is LNHDA and CDR2 is SQIVND (reference sequence). The CDR3 has 15 amino acids. The CDR3 DNA follows: TGTGCCAGTAGTACCTCAGTGAGAGGGGTGGAAAAACTGTTTTTT. Amino acids: CASSTSVRGVEKLFF. The full variable domain, its missing parts supplied by reference TRBV19 and TRBJ1-4, is DGGITQSPKYLFRKEGQNVTLSCEQNLNHDAMYWYRQDPGQGLRLIYYSQIVNDFQKGDIAEGYSVSREKKESFPLTVTSAQKNPTAFYLCASSTSVRGVEKLFFGSGTQLSVL.

The rearrangement joins TRBV7-2 to TRBJ2-2, with D perhaps matching TRBD1 or TRBD2 (5 bases each). CDR1 and CDR2 (germline): SGHTA, FQGNSA. Trimming removed 7 bases from V and 6 bases from J, with 12 bases in between. The CDR3 length is 13 residues. DNA of the CDR3: TGTGCCAGCAACCTCGGGGCCCCCGGGGAGCTGTTTTTT. Its protein product is CASNLGAPGELFF.

The chain recombines TRBV6-6 with TRBJ1-4; 7 positions agree with TRBD1. This CDR3 has 17 amino acids. The V and J ends lost 5 bases and 5 bases, in that order; junction bases with no gene match: 14. The germline gives CDR1 MNHNY, CDR2 SVGAGI (reference sequence). The CDR3 nucleotides read TGTGCCAGCAGTCGGACAGGTGTATATGGGCTAAATGAAAAACTGTTTTTT. Translating gives CASSRTGVYGLNEKLFF.

The J gene is TRBJ1-4, the V gene TRBV30, with a tentative D call TRBD1 (5 bases). V dropped 5 bases and J dropped 0 bases, with 16 bases sitting between them. CDR3 length: 16 amino acids. The germline CDR1 and CDR2 sequences are GTSNPN and SVGIG (reference sequence). This chain's CDR3 is CAWDNRLGATNEKLFF. CDR3 DNA: TGTGCCTGGGACAACAGGTTGGGGGCAACTAATGAAAAACTGTTTTTT.